This TCR beta chain was sequenced during a study of blood T cell repertoires in COVID-19. The wider study: Samples came from the United States, Italy and Spain, spanning acute and convalescent COVID-19.

The germline CDR1 and CDR2 sequences are SNHLY and FYNNEI. With 0 bases removed from V and 8 bases from J, the gap between germline ends came to 10 bases. The CDR3 is made up of 13 amino acids. Per the original methods: By means of reference gene primer amplification, nucleated cell counts were estimated. TCRdb's table, derived via immunoSEQ multiplex PCR, lists solely in-frame clones and lacks some. V and J calls and clone size are given by that table; D and trimming were obtained from the DNA. The repertoire holds around 27,000 clones, with about 94% as singletons. The TCR sequence derives from a human donor with active COVID-19. The donor label of this sample is uncertain. Sequenced input: peripheral blood. The rearrangement joins TRBV2 to TRBJ1-2, with D maybe TRBD1 (6 bases). DNA for the CDR3: TGTGCCAGCAGTGAAGCGGCAGGGGTCGGCTACACCTTC. It yields the protein CASSEAAGVGYTF. The full variable domain, in which reference TRBV2 and TRBJ1-2 provide the parts outside the CDR3, is EPEVTQTPSHQVTQMGQEVILRCVPISNHLYFYWYRQILGQKVEFLVSFYNNEISEKSEIFDDQFSVERPDGSNFTLKIRSTKLEDSAMYFCASSEAAGVGYTFGSGTRLTVV.